In its sample, the clone carrying this T cell receptor (beta chain) was seen once. At one boundary the junction diverges from the germline segment, which might be a read error. This specimen belongs to a study of control samples from healthy donors and cancer patients. The germline gives CDR1 SNHLY, CDR2 FYNNEI. CDR3 length equals 14 residues. The assay was immunoSEQ multiplex PCR, and TCRdb's table has in-frame clones only and misses some. The repertoire includes about 89,000 clones, over 65% of them detected once, and roughly 2% sits in the top ten. This clonotype was sampled from a woman in her thirties or forties in good health. The specimen was blood. The chain couples TRBV2 to TRBJ1-4; 7 bases map to TRBD1. The CDR3 bases are TGTGCCAGCAGGGAAGGGGGCCCTAATGAAAAACTGTTTTTT. This encodes CASREGGPNEKLFF.